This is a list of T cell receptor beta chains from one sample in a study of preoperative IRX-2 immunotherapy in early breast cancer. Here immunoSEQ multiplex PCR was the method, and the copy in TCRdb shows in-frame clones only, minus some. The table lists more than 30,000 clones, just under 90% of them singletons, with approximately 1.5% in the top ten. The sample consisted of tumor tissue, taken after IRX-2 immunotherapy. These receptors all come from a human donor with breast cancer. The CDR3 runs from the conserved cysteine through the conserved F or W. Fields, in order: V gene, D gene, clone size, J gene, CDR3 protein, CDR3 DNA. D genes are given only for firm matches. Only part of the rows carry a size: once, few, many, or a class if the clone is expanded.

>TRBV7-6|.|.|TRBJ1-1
CASSWGGMNTEAFF
TGTGCCAGCAGCTGGGGAGGGATGAACACTGAAGCTTTCTTT
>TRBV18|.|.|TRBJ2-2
CASSSYDTTNTGELFF
TGTGCCAGCTCATCCTACGACACTACCAACACCGGGGAGCTGTTTTTT
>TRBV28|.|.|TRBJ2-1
CASSLDFGESQFF
TGTGCCAGCAGTCTGGATTTCGGGGAGTCCCAGTTCTTC
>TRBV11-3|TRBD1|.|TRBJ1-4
CASSLDRGNEKLFF
TGTGCCAGCAGCCTAGACAGGGGAAATGAAAAACTGTTTTTT
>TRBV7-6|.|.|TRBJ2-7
CASSFVPSGYEQYF
TGTGCCAGCAGCTTCGTTCCGTCCGGGTACGAGCAGTACTTC
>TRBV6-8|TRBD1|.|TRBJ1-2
CASRTGARGGGYTF
TGTGCCAGCAGAACCGGGGCCAGGGGGGGTGGCTACACCTTC
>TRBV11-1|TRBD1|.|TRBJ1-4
CASSPRQGLNEKLFF
TGTGCCAGCAGCCCCCGACAGGGACTAAATGAAAAACTGTTTTTT
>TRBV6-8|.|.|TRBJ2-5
CASSYASVQETQYF
TGTGCCAGCAGTTACGCCTCGGTTCAAGAGACCCAGTACTTC
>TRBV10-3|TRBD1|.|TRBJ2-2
CAISERDRDTGELFF
TGTGCCATCAGTGAGAGGGACAGGGACACCGGGGAGCTGTTTTTT
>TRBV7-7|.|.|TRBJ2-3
CASSATRTSILHTQYF
TGTGCCAGCAGCGCCACTAGGACCTCAATTTTGCATACGCAGTATTTT
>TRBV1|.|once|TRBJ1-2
CASSREGTGGVRGYTF
TGCGCCAGCAGCCGAGAGGGGACAGGGGGGGTTCGAGGCTACACCTTC
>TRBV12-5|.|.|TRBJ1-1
CASTNWGLAFF
TGTGCCAGCACCAACTGGGGTTTAGCTTTCTTT
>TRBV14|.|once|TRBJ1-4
CASSQDGIANEKLFF
TGTGCCAGCAGCCAAGATGGGATCGCTAATGAAAAATTGTTTTTT
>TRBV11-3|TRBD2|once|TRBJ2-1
CASSLGSGRYNEQFF
TGTGCCAGCAGTTTAGGTAGCGGGAGATACAATGAGCAGTTCTTC
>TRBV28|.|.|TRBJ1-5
CASSSLLGVSSNQPQHF
TGTGCCAGCAGTTCCCTCCTGGGAGTCTCTAGCAATCAGCCCCAGCATTTT
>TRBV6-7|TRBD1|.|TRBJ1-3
CASRRTGPAGNTIYF
TGTGCCAGCAGACGGACAGGGCCGGCTGGAAACACCATATATTTT
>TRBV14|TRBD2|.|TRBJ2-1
CASSQLWGKREGNEQFF
TGTGCCAGCAGCCAGTTGTGGGGGAAGCGGGAGGGGAATGAGCAGTTCTTC
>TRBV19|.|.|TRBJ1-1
CASSKRGTTEAFF
TGTGCCAGTAGTAAGCGGGGAACGACTGAAGCTTTCTTT
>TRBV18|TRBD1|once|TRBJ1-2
CASSTGTDTGYTF
TGTGCCAGCTCCACCGGGACAGATACCGGCTACACCTTC
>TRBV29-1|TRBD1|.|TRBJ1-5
CSVGQGGNQPQHF
TGCAGCGTTGGACAGGGGGGCAATCAGCCCCAGCATTTT
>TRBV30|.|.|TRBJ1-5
CAWDKGGGDQPQHF
TGTGCCTGGGATAAGGGAGGGGGGGATCAGCCCCAGCATTTT
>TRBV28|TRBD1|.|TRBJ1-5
CASIGDRVEPQHF
TGTGCCAGCATTGGGGACAGGGTTGAGCCCCAGCATTTT